This TCR beta chain was sequenced during a study of blood T cells in healthy people across ages. Study-wide points: Nothing was known about donor CMV status, and this possibly confounded expanded clonotype changes.

Next came a second PCR, run for roughly 7 to 12 cycles, which used a sample-barcoded 5' primer along with a J-beta primer mix. Unique molecular identifiers of 12 random nucleotides labeled each cDNA. TCRdb analysed the 5' RACE reads with MiXCR anew, one entry per CDR3 protein. The data show 1,300,000 or so distinct CDR3 sequences, approximately 60% seen once. Worth noting for this clonotype: Its antigen is still unknown.

CDR1 and CDR2 from the germline V gene are GTSNPN and SVGIG (reference sequence). The CDR3 loop spans 13 amino acids. The ends were cut back, 3 bases at V and 4 bases at J, with 11 bases in the middle. The sequence was collected from a young man in good health. The source material was blood. The chain employs TRBV30 and TRBJ2-3; D ambiguous. The CDR3 DNA reads as TGTGCCTGGAGATTGATGGGATCAGATACGCAGTATTTT. This encodes CAWRLMGSDTQYF.